The rows below give T cell receptor beta chains drawn from one sample of a study of blood T cell repertoires in COVID-19. Measured with immunoSEQ multiplex PCR; TCRdb has only the in-frame clones, and not every one. The data show some 150,000 clones, roughly 79% seen once. Sequencing used peripheral blood. The receptors here all came from a woman aged 55-69 years with active or convalescent COVID-19. Each CDR3 is given with its conserved first and last residue. The D gene is left open where the match is weak. Size tells how often a clone was seen (once, few, many) or the class of an expanded clone, and some rows leave it out.

V gene	clone size	D gene	J gene	CDR3 DNA	CDR3 protein
TRBV4-3	.	TRBD1	TRBJ2-2	TGCGCCAGCAGCCACCGGGACAGGGAGACCGGGGAGCTGTTTTTT	CASSHRDRETGELFF
TRBV5-5	.	TRBD1	TRBJ1-6	TGTGCCAGCAGCTTGGTTGCAGGGGGTAGTAATTCACCCCTCCACTTT	CASSLVAGGSNSPLHF
TRBV27	once	TRBD1	TRBJ2-1	TGTGCCAGCAGTTTACTCAGGGGACAGGGTGTGAATGAGCAGTTCTTC	CASSLLRGQGVNEQFF
TRBV3-1/TRBV3-2	once	.	TRBJ2-5	TGTGCCAGCAGCCTCGGCAGGCTAGCTTTTCGAGTCGAGACCCAGTACTTC	CASSLGRLAFRVETQYF
TRBV15	few	TRBD1	TRBJ2-1	TGTGCCACCAGCATTGGACAGGGCAAAACGGATGAGCAGTTCTTC	CATSIGQGKTDEQFF
TRBV4-1	.	.	TRBJ2-5	TGCGCCAGCAGCCAAGGTGGCGGGGCACAAGAGACCCAGTACTTC	CASSQGGGAQETQYF
TRBV9	once	.	TRBJ2-3	TGTGCCAGCAGCCATCTTACCCCGGGACTTAGCACAGATACGCAGTATTTT	CASSHLTPGLSTDTQYF
TRBV12-3/TRBV12-4	.	.	TRBJ2-5	TGTGCCAGCAGTTTAGCCCGTCTAGGGACCCAGTACTTC	CASSLARLGTQYF
TRBV3-1/TRBV3-2	medium-sized	TRBD2	TRBJ2-5	TGTGCCAGCAGCCCGACTGGCGGGAGGGCCGGAGAGACCCAGTACTTC	CASSPTGGRAGETQYF
TRBV6-5	.	.	TRBJ1-5	TGTGCCAGCAGCCTCCGGAGGGATCAGCCCCAGCATTTT	CASSLRRDQPQHF
TRBV5-1	once	.	TRBJ1-4	TGCGCCAGCAGCTTGGCCGGGAGTGAAAAACTGTTTTTT	CASSLAGSEKLFF
TRBV14	once	TRBD1	TRBJ1-1	TGTGCCAGCAGCCAAGATAGGGGGCCGGGCCGGTTGAACACTGAAGCTTTCTTT	CASSQDRGPGRLNTEAFF
TRBV3-1/TRBV3-2	.	TRBD2	TRBJ2-3	TGTGCCAGCAGCCAAGCACTAGCGGGGGGTACAGATACGCAGTATTTT	CASSQALAGGTDTQYF
TRBV2	few	.	TRBJ2-3	TGTGCCAGCAGTGTGGAGACAGATACGCAGTATTTT	CASSVETDTQYF
TRBV10-3	.	TRBD1	TRBJ1-1	TGTGCCATCAACAGGGGAGAAGCTGAAGCTTTCTTT	CAINRGEAEAFF
TRBV4-1	.	TRBD1	TRBJ2-7	TGCGCCAGCAGCCAAGAAGAAACAGGGGGCTACGAGCAGTACTTC	CASSQEETGGYEQYF
TRBV9	.	TRBD1	TRBJ1-6	TGTGCCAGCAGCGTAAACCCACAGGGGAGTTCACCCCTCCACTTT	CASSVNPQGSSPLHF
TRBV29-1	.	.	TRBJ1-3	TGCAGCGTTGAAGCTAATACTGGAAACACCATATATTTT	CSVEANTGNTIYF
TRBV30	.	.	TRBJ2-5	TGTGCCTGGGTAAAACAGGAGACCCAGTACTTC	CAWVKQETQYF
TRBV12-3/TRBV12-4	.	.	TRBJ1-2	TGTGCCAGCAGCGACACGAACTATGGCTACACCTTC	CASSDTNYGYTF
TRBV25-1	.	.	TRBJ2-6	TGTGCCAGCGGCGGAGGGGTTACTGGGGCCAACGTCCTGACTTTC	CASGGGVTGANVLTF
TRBV7-9	.	.	TRBJ1-3	TGTGCCAGCAGCTCAGACGGGAGGGACCGAAACACCATATATTTT	CASSSDGRDRNTIYF
TRBV7-9	.	.	TRBJ1-1	TGTGCCAGCAGCTTAGAAGGGAGGGTCGCTGAAGCTTTCTTT	CASSLEGRVAEAFF
TRBV28	.	.	TRBJ1-2	TGTGCCAGCAAAGACCCCCAGGAGGACGGCTACACCTTC	CASKDPQEDGYTF
TRBV2	.	TRBD1	TRBJ1-6	TGTGCCAGCAGCCGAAGCGGGACAGGGAATTCACCCCTCCACTTT	CASSRSGTGNSPLHF
TRBV9	.	.	TRBJ1-2	TGTGCCAGCAGCGCCGGACATTTCAATGGCTACACCTTC	CASSAGHFNGYTF
TRBV28	.	.	TRBJ1-5	TGTGCCACCGGTGTACCGCAGGGTGGGCAGCCCCAGCATTTT	CATGVPQGGQPQHF
TRBV5-1	once	TRBD2	TRBJ2-7	TGCGCCAGCAGCCCGGCTGGGCTAGCGGGAGCCTACGAGCAGTACTTC	CASSPAGLAGAYEQYF
TRBV7-2	once	TRBD2	TRBJ2-1	TGTGCCAGCAGCTCCACTCACTTAGCGGGATTTTGGGAGCAGTTCTTC	CASSSTHLAGFWEQFF
TRBV6-1	.	.	TRBJ1-5	TGTGCCAGCTCGGGGGGGCAAGGCCAGCCCCAGCATTTT	CASSGGQGQPQHF
TRBV7-3	few	.	TRBJ2-7	TGTGCCAGCAGCCCAACCCCGGACACCTACGAGCAGTACTTC	CASSPTPDTYEQYF
TRBV5-1	.	TRBD1	TRBJ2-5	TGCGCCAGCAGGGGACAGGTGGATGGAGAGACCCAGTACTTC	CASRGQVDGETQYF
TRBV28	.	.	TRBJ1-1	TGTGCCAGCAGTTTACGGGGGGCTCAAGCTTTCTTT	CASSLRGAQAFF